These T cell receptor beta chains were read from a single sample in a study of blood T cell repertoires in COVID-19. TCRdb's copy holds only in-frame clones and misses some; the assay was immunoSEQ multiplex PCR. The sample has hundreds of thousands of clones, more than 80% seen once. Material for sequencing was peripheral blood. The receptors shown here come from a woman in her thirties with COVID-19, enrolled during active disease. Both conserved end residues are part of each CDR3. D genes are given only for firm matches. A clone size is listed for some rows: how often the clone was seen (once, few, many), or a class if it is expanded.

TRBJ1-1	TRBV6-5	.	.	TGTGCCAGCAGTTTACAGGGAGGGGCGAGGACTGAAGCTTTCTTT	CASSLQGGARTEAFF
TRBJ2-7	TRBV28	few	.	TGTGCCAGCAGCTCCAGAGGCAACCATCTGACGGGTGAGCAGTACTTC	CASSSRGNHLTGEQYF
TRBJ2-3	TRBV10-3	.	.	TGTGCCCGGTCCCTAGTTACTGGAGAGACCTTCACAGATACGCAGTATTTT	CARSLVTGETFTDTQYF
TRBJ2-1	TRBV7-9	.	TRBD2	TGTGCCAGCAGCTTAGAGGGGGCGGGACTAGCGGAAAACAATGAGCAGTTCTTC	CASSLEGAGLAENNEQFF
TRBJ2-3	TRBV4-2	.	TRBD2	TGTGCCAGCAGCCAAGACCATTCGCGGGGGGGCACAGATACGCAGTATTTT	CASSQDHSRGGTDTQYF
TRBJ1-2	TRBV3-1/TRBV3-2	.	.	TGTGCCAGCAGCACCACGGAGAACTATGGCTACACCTTC	CASSTTENYGYTF
TRBJ1-1	TRBV19	.	TRBD1	TGTGCCAGTAGTAACCCGGGACAGGTGTTTTTGGGAGCTTTCTTT	CASSNPGQVFLGAFF
TRBJ2-4	TRBV4-3	.	.	TGCGCCAGCAGCCAAGGAACAGGGCTCAAAAACATTCAGTACTTC	CASSQGTGLKNIQYF
TRBJ1-5	TRBV19	.	.	TGTGCCAGTAGTACTACTCCTGACAGGTATAGCAATCAGCCCCAGCATTTT	CASSTTPDRYSNQPQHF
TRBJ2-7	TRBV27	.	TRBD2	TGTGCCAGCAGCTCCACGGGGGGACCGGGGGAGCAGTACTTC	CASSSTGGPGEQYF